The 2 T cell receptor beta chains below all came from one sample that was sequenced in a study of blood T cell repertoires in COVID-19. The table came from immunoSEQ multiplex PCR; TCRdb's copy has only in-frame clones and leaves some out. Of approximately 120,000 clones listed, about 85% are singletons. The sequenced sample was peripheral blood. The receptors stem from an elderly man with active or convalescent COVID-19.

The chain recombines TRBV28 with TRBJ2-1; no clear D gene. Trimming shortened V by 8 bases and J by 7 bases, and 12 bases separated the two germline ends. CDR1 MDHEN and CDR2 SYDVKM come from the germline V gene. The CDR3 runs 12 residues. The CDR3: CASRLTGNEQFF. DNA for the CDR3: TGTGCCAGCCGGCTCACGGGTAATGAGCAGTTCTTC. The full variable domain, its missing parts supplied by reference TRBV28 and TRBJ2-1, is DVKVTQSSRYLVKRTGEKVFLECVQDMDHENMFWYRQDPGLGLRLIYFSYDVKMKEKGDIPEGYSVSREKKERFSLILESASTNQTSMYLCASRLTGNEQFFGPGTRLTVL.

The chain recombines TRBV12-5 with TRBJ2-7, with D possibly matching TRBD2 (5 bases). The CDR3 is made up of 18 amino acids. Germline V gives CDR1 LGHNT, CDR2 FRNRAP. With 0 bases removed from V and 0 bases from J, the gap between germline ends came to 18 bases. CDR3 protein: CASGLVREPGDYSYEQYF. The CDR3 coding sequence is TGTGCTAGTGGTTTGGTGCGCGAACCCGGGGATTACTCCTACGAGCAGTACTTC. The full variable domain, rest sourced from reference TRBV12-5 and TRBJ2-7, is DARVTQTPRHKVTEMGQEVTMRCQPILGHNTVFWYRQTMMQGLELLAYFRNRAPLDDSGMPKDRFSAEMPDATLATLKIQPSEPRDSAVYFCASGLVREPGDYSYEQYFGPGTRLTVT.